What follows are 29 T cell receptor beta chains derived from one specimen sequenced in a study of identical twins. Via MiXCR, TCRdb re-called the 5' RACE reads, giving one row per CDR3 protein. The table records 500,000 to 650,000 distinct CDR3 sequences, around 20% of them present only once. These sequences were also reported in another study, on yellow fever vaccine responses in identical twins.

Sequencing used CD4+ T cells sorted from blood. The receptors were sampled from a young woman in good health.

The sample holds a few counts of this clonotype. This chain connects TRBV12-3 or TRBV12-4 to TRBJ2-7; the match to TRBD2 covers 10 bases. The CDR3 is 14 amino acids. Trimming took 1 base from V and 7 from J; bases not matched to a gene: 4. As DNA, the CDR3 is TGTGCCAGCAGTTTAGGGCTAGCGGGGGTAGAGCAGTACGTC. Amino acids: CASSLGLAGVEQYV.

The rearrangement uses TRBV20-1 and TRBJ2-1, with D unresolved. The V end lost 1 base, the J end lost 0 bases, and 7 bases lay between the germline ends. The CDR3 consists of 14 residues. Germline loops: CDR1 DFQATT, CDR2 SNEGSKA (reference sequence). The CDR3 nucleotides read TGCAGTGCTAGAGGCCAGGTCTCCTACAATGAGCAGTTCTTC. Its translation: CSARGQVSYNEQFF.

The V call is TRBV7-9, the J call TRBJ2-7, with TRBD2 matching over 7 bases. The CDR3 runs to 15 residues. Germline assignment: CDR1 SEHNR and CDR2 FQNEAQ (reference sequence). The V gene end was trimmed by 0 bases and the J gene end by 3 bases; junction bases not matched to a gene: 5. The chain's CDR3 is CASSLAGGLIYEQYF. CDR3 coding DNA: TGTGCCAGCAGCTTAGCGGGAGGGCTAATCTACGAGCAGTACTTC.

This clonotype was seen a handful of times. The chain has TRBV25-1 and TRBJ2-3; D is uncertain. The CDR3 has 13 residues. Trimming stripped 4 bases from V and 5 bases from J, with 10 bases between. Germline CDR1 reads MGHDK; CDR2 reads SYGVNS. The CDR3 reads CASSGSGLDTQYF. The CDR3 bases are TGTGCCAGCAGTGGTTCTGGGCTAGATACGCAGTATTTT.

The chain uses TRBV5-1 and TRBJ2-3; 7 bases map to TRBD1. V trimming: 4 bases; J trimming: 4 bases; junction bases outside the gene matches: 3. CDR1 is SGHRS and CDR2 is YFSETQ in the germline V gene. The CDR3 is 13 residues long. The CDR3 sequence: CASSRGTADTQYF. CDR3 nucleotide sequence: TGCGCCAGCAGCAGGGGGACAGCAGATACGCAGTATTTT.

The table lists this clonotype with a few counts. Here the CDR3 reads CSVEAQTHRTSAHNEQFF. CDR3 nucleotides: TGCAGCGTTGAAGCCCAAACACATAGGACTAGCGCCCACAATGAGCAGTTCTTC. The chain has TRBV29-1 and TRBJ2-1; 9 nucleotides line up with TRBD2. V lost 1 base and J lost 5; bases outside the gene matches: 15. Looked up from germline, CDR1 is SQVTM and CDR2 is ANQGSEA. The length of the CDR3 is 18 residues.

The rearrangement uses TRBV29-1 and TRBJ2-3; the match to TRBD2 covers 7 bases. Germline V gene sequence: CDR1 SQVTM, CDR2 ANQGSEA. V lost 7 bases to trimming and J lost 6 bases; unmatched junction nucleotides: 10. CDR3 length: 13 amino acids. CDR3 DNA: TGCAGCGCTACAAGCGGGGCGGTGGATACGCAGTATTTT. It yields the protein CSATSGAVDTQYF.

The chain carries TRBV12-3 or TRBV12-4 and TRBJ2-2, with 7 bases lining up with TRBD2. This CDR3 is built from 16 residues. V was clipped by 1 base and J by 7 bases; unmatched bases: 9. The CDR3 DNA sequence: TGTGCCAGCAGTTTAGGGCTAGCGGAAGGGATCGGGGAGCTGTTTTTT. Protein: CASSLGLAEGIGELFF.

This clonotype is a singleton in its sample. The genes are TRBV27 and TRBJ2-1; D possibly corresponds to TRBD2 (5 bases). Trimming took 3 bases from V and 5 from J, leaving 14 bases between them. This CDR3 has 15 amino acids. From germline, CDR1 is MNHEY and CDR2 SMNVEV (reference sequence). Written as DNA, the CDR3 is TGTGCCAGCAGTTTGCGACGGGGTACGCACAATGAGCAGTTCTTC. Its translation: CASSLRRGTHNEQFF.

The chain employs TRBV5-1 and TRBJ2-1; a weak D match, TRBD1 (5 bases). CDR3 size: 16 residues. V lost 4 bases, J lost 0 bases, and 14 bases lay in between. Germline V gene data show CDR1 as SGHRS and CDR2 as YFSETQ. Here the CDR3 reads CASSAYRLSSYNEQFF. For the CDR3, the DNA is TGCGCCAGCAGCGCATACAGGCTTAGCTCCTACAATGAGCAGTTCTTC.

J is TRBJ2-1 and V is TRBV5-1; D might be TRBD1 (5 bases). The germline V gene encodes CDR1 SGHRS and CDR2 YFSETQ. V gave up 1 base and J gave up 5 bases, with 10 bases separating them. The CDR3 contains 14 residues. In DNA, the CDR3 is TGCGCCAGCAGCTTGTGGGGCGGAAACAATGAGCAGTTCTTC. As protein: CASSLWGGNNEQFF.

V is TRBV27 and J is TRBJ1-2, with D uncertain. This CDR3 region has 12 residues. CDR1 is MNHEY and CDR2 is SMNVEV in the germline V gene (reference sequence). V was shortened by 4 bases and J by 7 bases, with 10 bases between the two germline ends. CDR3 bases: TGTGCCAGCAGTTCGGTCGGTAGTGGCTACACCTTC. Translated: CASSSVGSGYTF.

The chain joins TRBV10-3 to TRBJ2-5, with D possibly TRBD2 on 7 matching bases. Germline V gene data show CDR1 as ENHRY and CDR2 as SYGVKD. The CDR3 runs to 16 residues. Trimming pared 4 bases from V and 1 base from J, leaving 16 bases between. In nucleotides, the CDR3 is TGTGCCATCAGTGTCGGCGGGGGCCCAGGCCAAGAGACCCAGTACTTC. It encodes CAISVGGGPGQETQYF.

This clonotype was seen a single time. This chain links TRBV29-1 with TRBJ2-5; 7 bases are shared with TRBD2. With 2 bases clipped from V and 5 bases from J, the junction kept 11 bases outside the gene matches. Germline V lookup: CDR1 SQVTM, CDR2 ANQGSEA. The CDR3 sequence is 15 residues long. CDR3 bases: TGCAGCGTTGAAAGATCGCGGGAGAGGGGTGAGACCCAGTACTTC. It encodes CSVERSRERGETQYF. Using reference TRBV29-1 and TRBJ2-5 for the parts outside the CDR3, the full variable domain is SAVISQKPSRDICQRGTSLTIQCQVDSQVTMMFWYRQQPGQSLTLIATANQGSEATYESGFVIDKFPISRPNLTFSTLTVSNMSPEDSSIYLCSVERSRERGETQYFGPGTRLLVL.

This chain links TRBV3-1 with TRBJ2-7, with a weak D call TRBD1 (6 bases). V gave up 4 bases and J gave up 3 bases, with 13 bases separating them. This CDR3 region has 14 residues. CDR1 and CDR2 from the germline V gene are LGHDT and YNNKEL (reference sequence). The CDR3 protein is CASSPRQVVYEQYF. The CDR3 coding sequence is TGTGCCAGCAGCCCCCGACAGGTCGTCTACGAGCAGTACTTC.

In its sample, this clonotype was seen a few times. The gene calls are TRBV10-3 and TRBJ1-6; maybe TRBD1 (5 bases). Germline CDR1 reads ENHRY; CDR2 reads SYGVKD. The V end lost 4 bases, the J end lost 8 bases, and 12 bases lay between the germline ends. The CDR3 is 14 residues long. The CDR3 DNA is TGTGCCATCAGTGGTTTCCAGGGCGATTCACCCCTCCACTTT. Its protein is CAISGFQGDSPLHF.

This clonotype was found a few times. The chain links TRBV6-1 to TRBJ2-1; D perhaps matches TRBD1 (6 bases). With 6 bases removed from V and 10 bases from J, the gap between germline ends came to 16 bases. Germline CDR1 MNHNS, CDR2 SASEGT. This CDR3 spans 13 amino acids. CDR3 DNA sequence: TGTGCCAGCAGGGACAGTCTCCCGGGGGAGCAGTTCTTC. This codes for CASRDSLPGEQFF.

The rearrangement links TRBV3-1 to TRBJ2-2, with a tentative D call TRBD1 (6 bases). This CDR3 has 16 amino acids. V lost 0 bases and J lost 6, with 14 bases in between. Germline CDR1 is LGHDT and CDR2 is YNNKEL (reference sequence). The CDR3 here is CASSQEGGRRSGELFF. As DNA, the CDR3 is TGTGCCAGCAGCCAAGAAGGGGGAAGGAGATCCGGGGAGCTGTTTTTT.

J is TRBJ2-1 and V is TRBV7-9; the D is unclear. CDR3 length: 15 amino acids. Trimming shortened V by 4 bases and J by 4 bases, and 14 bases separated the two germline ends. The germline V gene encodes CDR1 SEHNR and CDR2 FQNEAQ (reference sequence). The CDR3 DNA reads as TGTGCCAGCAGCTCGCCCAGGACCTCATACAATGAGCAGTTCTTC. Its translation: CASSSPRTSYNEQFF.

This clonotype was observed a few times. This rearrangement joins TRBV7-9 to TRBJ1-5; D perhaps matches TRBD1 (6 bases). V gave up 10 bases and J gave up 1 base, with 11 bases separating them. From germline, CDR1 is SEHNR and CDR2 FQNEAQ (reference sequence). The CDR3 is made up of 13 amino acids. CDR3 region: CAIQGGSNQPQHF. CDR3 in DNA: TGTGCCATACAGGGTGGGAGCAATCAGCCCCAGCATTTT.

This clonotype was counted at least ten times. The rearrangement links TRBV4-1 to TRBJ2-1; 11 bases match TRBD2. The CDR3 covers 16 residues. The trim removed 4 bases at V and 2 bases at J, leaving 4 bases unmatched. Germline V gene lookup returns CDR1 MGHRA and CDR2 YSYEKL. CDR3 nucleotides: TGCGCCAGCAGCCCTCCGGGACTAGCGGCCTACAATGAGCAGTTCTTC. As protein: CASSPPGLAAYNEQFF.

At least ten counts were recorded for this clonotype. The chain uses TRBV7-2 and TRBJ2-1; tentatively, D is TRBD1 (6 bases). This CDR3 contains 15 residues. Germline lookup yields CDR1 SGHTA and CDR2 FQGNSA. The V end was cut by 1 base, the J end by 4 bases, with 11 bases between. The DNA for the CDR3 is TGTGCCAGCAGCTTAGAGCCAGGGGCTTACAATGAGCAGTTCTTC. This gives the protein CASSLEPGAYNEQFF.

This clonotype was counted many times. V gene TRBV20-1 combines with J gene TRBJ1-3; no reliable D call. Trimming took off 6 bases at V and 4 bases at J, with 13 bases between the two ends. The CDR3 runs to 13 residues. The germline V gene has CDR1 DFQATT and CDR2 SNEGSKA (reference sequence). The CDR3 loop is CSAERTDGNTIYF. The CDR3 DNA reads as TGCAGTGCCGAGAGGACGGACGGAAACACCATATATTTT.

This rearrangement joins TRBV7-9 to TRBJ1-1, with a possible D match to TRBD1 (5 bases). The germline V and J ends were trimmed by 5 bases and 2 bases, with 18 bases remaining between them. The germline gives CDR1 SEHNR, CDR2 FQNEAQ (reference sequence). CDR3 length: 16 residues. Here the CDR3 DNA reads TGTGCCAGCAGCCCCCAGCCGGGGGGGGGAAACACTGAAGCTTTCTTT. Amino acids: CASSPQPGGGNTEAFF.

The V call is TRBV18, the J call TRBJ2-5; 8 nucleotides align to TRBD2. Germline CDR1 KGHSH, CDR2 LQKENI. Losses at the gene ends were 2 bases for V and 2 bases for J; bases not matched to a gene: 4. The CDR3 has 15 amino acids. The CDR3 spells CASSPVTSGQETQYF. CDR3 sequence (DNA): TGTGCCAGCTCACCAGTTACTAGCGGACAAGAGACCCAGTACTTC.

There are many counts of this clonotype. The CDR3 reads CASSFGTSEQYF. The CDR3 nucleotides are TGTGCCAGCAGTTTTGGAACATCCGAGCAGTACTTC. The J gene is TRBJ2-7, the V gene TRBV12-3 or TRBV12-4; D is ambiguous. The V end was cut by 3 bases, the J end by 6 bases, with 9 bases between. CDR3 length: 12 amino acids.

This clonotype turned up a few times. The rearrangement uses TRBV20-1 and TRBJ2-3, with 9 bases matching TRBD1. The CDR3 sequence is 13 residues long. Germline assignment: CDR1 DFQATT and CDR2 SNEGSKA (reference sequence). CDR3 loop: CRPTGGPVDTQYF. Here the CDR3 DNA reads TGCAGGCCGACAGGGGGGCCGGTAGATACGCAGTATTTT.

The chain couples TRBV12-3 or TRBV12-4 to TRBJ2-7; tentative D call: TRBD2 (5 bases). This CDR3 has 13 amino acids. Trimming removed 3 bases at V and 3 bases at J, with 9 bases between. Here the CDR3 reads CASSFSGNYEQYV. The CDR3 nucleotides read TGTGCCAGCAGTTTCTCGGGAAACTACGAGCAGTACGTC.

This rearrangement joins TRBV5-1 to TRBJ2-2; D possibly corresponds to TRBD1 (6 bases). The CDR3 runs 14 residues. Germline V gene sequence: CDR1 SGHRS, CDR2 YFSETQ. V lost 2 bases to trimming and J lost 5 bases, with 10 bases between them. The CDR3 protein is CASSLLGQTGELFF. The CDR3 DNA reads TGCGCCAGCAGCTTACTAGGACAGACCGGGGAGCTGTTTTTT.